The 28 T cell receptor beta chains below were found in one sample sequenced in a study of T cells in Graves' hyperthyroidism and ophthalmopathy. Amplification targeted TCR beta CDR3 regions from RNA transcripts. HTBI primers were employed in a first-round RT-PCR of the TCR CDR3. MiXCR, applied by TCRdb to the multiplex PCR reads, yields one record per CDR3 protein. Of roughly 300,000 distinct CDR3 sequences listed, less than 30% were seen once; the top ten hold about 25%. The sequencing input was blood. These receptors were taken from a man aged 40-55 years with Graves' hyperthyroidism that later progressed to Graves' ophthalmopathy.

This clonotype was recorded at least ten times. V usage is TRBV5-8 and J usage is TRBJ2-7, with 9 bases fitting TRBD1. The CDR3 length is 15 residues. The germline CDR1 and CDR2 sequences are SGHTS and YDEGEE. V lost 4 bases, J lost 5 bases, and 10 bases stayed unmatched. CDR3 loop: CASSKTGTGMHEQYF. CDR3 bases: TGTGCCAGCAGCAAAACCGGGACAGGGATGCACGAGCAGTACTTC.

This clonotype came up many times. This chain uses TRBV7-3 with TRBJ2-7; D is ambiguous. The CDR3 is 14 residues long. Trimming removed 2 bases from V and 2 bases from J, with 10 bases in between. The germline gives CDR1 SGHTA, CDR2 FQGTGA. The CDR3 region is CASSLYHGPYEQYF. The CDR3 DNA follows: TGTGCCAGCAGCTTATATCATGGACCCTACGAGCAGTACTTC.

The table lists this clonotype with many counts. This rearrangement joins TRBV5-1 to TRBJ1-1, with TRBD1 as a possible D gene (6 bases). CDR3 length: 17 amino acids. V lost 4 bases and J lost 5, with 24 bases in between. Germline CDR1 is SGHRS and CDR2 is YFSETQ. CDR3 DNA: TGCGCCAGCAGCCTGGTAGGGAATTTGGGGGCGAGGACTGAAGCTTTCTTT. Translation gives CASSLVGNLGARTEAFF.

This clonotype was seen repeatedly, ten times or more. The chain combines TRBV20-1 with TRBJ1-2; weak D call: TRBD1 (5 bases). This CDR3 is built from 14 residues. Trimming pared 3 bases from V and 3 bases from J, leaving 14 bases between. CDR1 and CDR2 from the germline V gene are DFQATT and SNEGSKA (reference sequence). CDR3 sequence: CSASLGMGDYGYTF. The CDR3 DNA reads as TGCAGTGCTAGTTTGGGGATGGGGGACTATGGCTACACCTTC.

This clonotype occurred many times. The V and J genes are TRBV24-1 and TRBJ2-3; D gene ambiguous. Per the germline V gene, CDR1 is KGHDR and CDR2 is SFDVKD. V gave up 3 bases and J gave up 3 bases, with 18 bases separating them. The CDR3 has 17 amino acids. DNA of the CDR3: TGTGCCACCAGTGATACCGGATCCCACGGCAAGACAGATACGCAGTATTTT. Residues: CATSDTGSHGKTDTQYF.

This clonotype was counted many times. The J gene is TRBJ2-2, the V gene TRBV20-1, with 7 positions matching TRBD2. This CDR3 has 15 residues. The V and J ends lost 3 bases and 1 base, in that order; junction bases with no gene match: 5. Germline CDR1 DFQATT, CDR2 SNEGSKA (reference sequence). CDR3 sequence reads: CSARKGGRNTGELFF. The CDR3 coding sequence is TGCAGTGCTAGGAAGGGCGGGAGGAACACCGGGGAGCTGTTTTTT.

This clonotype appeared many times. The CDR3 region is CSARDLPGRTSGVRTQYF. Written as DNA, the CDR3 is TGCAGTGCTAGAGACTTACCAGGACGGACTTCGGGGGTGAGGACCCAGTACTTC. The chain joins TRBV20-1 to TRBJ2-5, with D maybe TRBD2 (6 bases). CDR1 is DFQATT, CDR2 SNEGSKA, per germline (reference sequence). Trimming cost V 0 bases and J 7 bases, with 27 bases left between them. CDR3 length: 18 residues.

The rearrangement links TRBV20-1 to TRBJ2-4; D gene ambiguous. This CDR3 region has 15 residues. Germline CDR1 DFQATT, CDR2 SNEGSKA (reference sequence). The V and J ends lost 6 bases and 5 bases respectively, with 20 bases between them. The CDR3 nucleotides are TGCAGTGCCACCATGAGTTGGAACCTAGAAAACATTCAGTACTTC. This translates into CSATMSWNLENIQYF.

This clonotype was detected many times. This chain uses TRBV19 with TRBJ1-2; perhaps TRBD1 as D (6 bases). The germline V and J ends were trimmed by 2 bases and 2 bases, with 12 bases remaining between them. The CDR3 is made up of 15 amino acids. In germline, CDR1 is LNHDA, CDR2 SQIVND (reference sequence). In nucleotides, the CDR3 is TGTGCCAGTAGTATAAAGTGGGGGCCAAACTATGGCTACACCTTC. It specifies CASSIKWGPNYGYTF.

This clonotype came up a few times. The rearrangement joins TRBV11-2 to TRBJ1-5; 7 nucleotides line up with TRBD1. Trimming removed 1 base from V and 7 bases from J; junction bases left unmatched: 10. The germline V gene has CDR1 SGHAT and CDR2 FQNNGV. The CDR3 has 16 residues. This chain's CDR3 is CASSLGISQGHQPQHF. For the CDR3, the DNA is TGTGCCAGCAGCTTAGGGATCTCACAGGGGCACCAGCCCCAGCATTTT.

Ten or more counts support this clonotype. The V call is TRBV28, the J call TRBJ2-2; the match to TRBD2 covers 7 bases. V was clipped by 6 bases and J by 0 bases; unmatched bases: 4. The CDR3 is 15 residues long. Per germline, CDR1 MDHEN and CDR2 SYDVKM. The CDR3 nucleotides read TGTGCCAGCAGGATAGCGGGCCCGAACACCGGGGAGCTGTTTTTT. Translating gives CASRIAGPNTGELFF.

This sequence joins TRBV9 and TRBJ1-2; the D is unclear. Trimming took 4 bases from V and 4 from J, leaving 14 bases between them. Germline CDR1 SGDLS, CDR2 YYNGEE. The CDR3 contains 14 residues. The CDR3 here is CASSFYSRPYGYTF. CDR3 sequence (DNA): TGTGCCAGCAGCTTCTACAGCCGACCCTATGGCTACACCTTC.

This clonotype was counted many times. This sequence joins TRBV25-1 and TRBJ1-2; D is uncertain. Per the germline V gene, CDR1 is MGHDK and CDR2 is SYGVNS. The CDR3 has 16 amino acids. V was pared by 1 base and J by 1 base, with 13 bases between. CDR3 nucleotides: TGTGCCAGCAGTGAATCAGGCATAGGACGTAACTATGGCTACACCTTC. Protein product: CASSESGIGRNYGYTF.

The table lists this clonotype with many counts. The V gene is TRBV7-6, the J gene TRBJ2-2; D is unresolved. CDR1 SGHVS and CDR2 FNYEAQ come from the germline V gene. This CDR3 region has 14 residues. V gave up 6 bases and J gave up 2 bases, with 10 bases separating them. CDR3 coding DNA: TGTGCCAGCAGTGCCCAGACTAACACCGGGGAGCTGTTTTTT. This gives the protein CASSAQTNTGELFF.

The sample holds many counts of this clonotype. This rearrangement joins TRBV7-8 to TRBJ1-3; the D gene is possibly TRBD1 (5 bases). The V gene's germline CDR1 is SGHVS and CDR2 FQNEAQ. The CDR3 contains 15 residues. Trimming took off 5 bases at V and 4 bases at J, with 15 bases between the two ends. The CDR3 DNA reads TGTGCCAGCAGCCGGGACTGGCAGAAGGGAAACACCATATATTTT. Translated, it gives CASSRDWQKGNTIYF.

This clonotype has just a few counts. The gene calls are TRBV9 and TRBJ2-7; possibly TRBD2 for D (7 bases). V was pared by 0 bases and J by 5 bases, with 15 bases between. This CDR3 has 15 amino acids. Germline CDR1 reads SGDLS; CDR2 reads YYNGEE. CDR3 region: CASSVGGGGGDEQYF. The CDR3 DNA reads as TGTGCCAGCAGCGTAGGGGGCGGGGGCGGAGACGAGCAGTACTTC.

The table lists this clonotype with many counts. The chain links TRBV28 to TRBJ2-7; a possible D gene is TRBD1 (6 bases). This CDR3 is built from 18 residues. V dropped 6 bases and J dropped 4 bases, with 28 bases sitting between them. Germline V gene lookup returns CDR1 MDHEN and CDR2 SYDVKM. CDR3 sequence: CASRAKLVNRDKNYEQYF. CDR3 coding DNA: TGTGCCAGCAGAGCTAAACTTGTCAACCGGGACAAAAATTACGAGCAGTACTTC.

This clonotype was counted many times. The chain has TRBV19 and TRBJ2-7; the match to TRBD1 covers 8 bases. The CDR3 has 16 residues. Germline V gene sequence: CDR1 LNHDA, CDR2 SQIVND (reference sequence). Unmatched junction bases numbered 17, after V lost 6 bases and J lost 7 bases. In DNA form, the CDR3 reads TGTGCCAGTAGCCCCCAACCGGGACAGGCCCCGGGGGAGCAGTACTTC. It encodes CASSPQPGQAPGEQYF.

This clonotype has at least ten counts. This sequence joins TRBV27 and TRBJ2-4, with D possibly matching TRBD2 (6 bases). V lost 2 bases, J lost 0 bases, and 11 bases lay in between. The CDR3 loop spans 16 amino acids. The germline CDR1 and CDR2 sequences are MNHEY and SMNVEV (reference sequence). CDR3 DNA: TGTGCCAGCAGTTTAAGGGCTAGCGTAGCCAAAAACATTCAGTACTTC. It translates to CASSLRASVAKNIQYF.

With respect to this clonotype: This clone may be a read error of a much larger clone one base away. CDR3: CSVSGRSSADTQYF. Written as DNA, the CDR3 is TGCAGCGTTTCGGGACGGTCTAGCGCAGATACGCAGTATTTT. This rearrangement joins TRBV29-1 to TRBJ2-3, with TRBD2 as a possible D gene (6 bases). The CDR3 length is 14 residues. V lost 5 bases, J lost 4 bases, and 16 bases lay in between. Germline CDR1 is SQVTM and CDR2 is ANQGSEA.

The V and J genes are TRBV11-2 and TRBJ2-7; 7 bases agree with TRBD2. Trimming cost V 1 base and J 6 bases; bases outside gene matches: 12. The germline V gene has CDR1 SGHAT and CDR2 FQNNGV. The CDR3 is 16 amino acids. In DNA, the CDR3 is TGTGCCAGCAGCTTAGTTCCGACTAGCTTCACTCCCGAGCAGTACTTC. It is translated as CASSLVPTSFTPEQYF.

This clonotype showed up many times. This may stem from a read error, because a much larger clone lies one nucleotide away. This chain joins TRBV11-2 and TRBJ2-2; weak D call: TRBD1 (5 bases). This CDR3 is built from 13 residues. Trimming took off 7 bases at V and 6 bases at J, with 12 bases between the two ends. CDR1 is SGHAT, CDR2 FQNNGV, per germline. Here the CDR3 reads CASNRDSPGELFF. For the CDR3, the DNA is TGTGCCAGCAACCGAGACAGTCCCGGGGAGCTGTTTTTT.

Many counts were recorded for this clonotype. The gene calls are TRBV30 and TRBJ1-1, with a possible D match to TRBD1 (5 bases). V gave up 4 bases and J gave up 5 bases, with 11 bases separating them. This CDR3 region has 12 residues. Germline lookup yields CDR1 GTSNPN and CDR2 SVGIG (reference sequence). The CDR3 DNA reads TGTGCCTGGAATCAGGGTGGGACTGAAGCTTTCTTT. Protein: CAWNQGGTEAFF. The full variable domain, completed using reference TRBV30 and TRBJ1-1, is SQTIHQWPATLVQPVGSPLSLECTVEGTSNPNLYWYRQAAGRGLQLLFYSVGIGQISSEVPQNLSASRPQDRQFILSSKKLLLSDSGFYLCAWNQGGTEAFFGQGTRLTVV.

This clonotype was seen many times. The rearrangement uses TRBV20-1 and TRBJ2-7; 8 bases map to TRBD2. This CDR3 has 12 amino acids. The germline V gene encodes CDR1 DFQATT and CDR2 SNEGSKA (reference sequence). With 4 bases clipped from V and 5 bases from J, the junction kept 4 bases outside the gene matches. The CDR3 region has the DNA TGCAGTGCTAACCGGGGGGGTAACGAGCAGTACTTC. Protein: CSANRGGNEQYF.

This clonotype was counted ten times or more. For the CDR3, the DNA is TGCAGCGCCGAGGGGGGGGCGCGGACTGAAGCTTTCTTT. It is translated as CSAEGGARTEAFF. The chain has TRBV29-1 and TRBJ1-1, with D possibly TRBD1 on 6 matching bases. The length of the CDR3 is 13 residues. V lost 7 bases, J lost 5 bases, and 17 bases lay in between. Germline V gives CDR1 SQVTM, CDR2 ANQGSEA.

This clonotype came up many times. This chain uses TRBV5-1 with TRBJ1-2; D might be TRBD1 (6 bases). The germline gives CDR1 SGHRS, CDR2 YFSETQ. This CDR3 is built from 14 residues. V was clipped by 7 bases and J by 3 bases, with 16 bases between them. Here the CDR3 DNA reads TGCGCCAGCCAACAGGGTACCGGCGACTATGGCTACACCTTC. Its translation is CASQQGTGDYGYTF. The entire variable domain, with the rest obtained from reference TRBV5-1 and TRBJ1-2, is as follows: KAGVTQTPRYLIKTRGQQVTLSCSPISGHRSVSWYQQTPGQGLQFLFEYFSETQRNKGNFPGRFSGRQFSNSRSEMNVSTLELGDSALYLCASQQGTGDYGYTFGSGTRLTVV.

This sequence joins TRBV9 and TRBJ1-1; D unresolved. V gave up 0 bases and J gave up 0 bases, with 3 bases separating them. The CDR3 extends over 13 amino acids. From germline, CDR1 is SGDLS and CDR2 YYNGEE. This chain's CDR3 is CASSVDLNTEAFF. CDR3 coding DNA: TGTGCCAGCAGCGTAGACCTGAACACTGAAGCTTTCTTT.

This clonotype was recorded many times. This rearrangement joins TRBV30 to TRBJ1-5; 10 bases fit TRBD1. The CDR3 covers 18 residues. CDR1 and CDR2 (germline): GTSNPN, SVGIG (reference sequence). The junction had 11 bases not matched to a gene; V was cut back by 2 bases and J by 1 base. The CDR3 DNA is TGTGCCTGGAGTTCTCCTCGGACAGGGGGAAAGAGCAATCAGCCCCAGCATTTT. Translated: CAWSSPRTGGKSNQPQHF.